The 15 T cell receptor beta chains presented below share a single source sample, sequenced in a study of blood T cell repertoires in COVID-19. Data came from immunoSEQ multiplex PCR; TCRdb stores just in-frame clones and leaves some out. The sample includes some 380,000 clones, approximately 89% of them seen just once. Sequences were obtained from PBMCs or T cells enriched from blood (not recorded which). These receptors were taken from a man aged 25 to 40 who had recovered from COVID-19.

This rearrangement joins TRBV3-1 (or the pseudogene TRBV3-2) to TRBJ1-6, with D perhaps TRBD1 (6 bases). This CDR3 comprises 17 residues. Per germline, CDR1 LGHDT and CDR2 YNNKEL (reference sequence). Trimming took off 1 base at V and 2 bases at J, with 12 bases between the two ends. The DNA of the CDR3 is TGTGCCAGCAGCCAAGTAGGGGGTAGCGCCTATAATTCACCCCTCCACTTT. It encodes CASSQVGGSAYNSPLHF.

This chain uses TRBV5-1 with TRBJ2-2, with D maybe TRBD1 (5 bases). V shed 7 bases and J shed 7 bases, with 11 bases lying between them. The germline CDR1 and CDR2 sequences are SGHRS and YFSETQ. This CDR3 is built from 12 residues. For the CDR3, the DNA is TGCGCCAGCCAAAAGGGGTACGGGGAGCTGTTTTTT. Its protein is CASQKGYGELFF.

V gene TRBV11-2 combines with J gene TRBJ1-5, with unresolved D. The V gene's germline CDR1 is SGHAT and CDR2 FQNNGV. The CDR3 covers 14 residues. V was shortened by 0 bases and J by 6 bases, with 9 bases between the two germline ends. This CDR3 is CASSLEPSGQPQHF. Here the CDR3 DNA reads TGTGCCAGCAGCTTAGAGCCGTCCGGTCAGCCCCAGCATTTT.

This clone was seen only once. The chain has TRBV6-1 and TRBJ2-7; 7 nucleotides match TRBD2. This CDR3 spans 13 amino acids. Looked up from germline, CDR1 is MNHNS and CDR2 is SASEGT. Trimming removed 2 bases from V and 7 bases from J; junction bases left unmatched: 5. The CDR3 DNA follows: TGTGCCAGCAGTGAACGGGAGGCTGGAGAGCAGTACTTC. Amino acid sequence: CASSEREAGEQYF.

CDR3 DNA: TGTGCCACAGGGAACAATCAGCCCCAGCATTTT. It codes for CATGNNQPQHF. The gene calls are TRBV6-1 and TRBJ1-5, with a possible D match to TRBD1 (5 bases). In germline, CDR1 is MNHNS, CDR2 SASEGT. The V and J ends lost 10 bases and 3 bases respectively, with 7 bases between them. The CDR3 contains 11 residues.

The chain is built from TRBV12-5 and TRBJ1-4; D may be TRBD1 (5 bases). With 8 bases removed from V and 2 bases from J, the gap between germline ends came to 15 bases. The CDR3 is 15 residues long. Looked up from germline, CDR1 is LGHNT and CDR2 is FRNRAP. In DNA, the CDR3 is TGTGCTAGTTCGGACCTAGGGGCGACTAATGAAAAACTGTTTTTT. Translation gives CASSDLGATNEKLFF.

The V call is TRBV13, the J call TRBJ2-5; 16 bases match TRBD2. Trimming removed 5 bases from V and 2 bases from J; junction bases left unmatched: 2. Per the germline V gene, CDR1 is PRHDT and CDR2 is FYEKMQ (reference sequence). The CDR3 loop spans 16 amino acids. The DNA for the CDR3 is TGTGCCAGCAGCCGGGGACTAGCGGGGGGGCAAGAGACCCAGTACTTC. The encoded protein is CASSRGLAGGQETQYF. The full variable domain, in which reference TRBV13 and TRBJ2-5 provide the parts outside the CDR3, is AAGVIQSPRHLIKEKRETATLKCYPIPRHDTVYWYQQGPGQDPQFLISFYEKMQSDKGSIPDRFSAQQFSDYHSELNMSSLELGDSALYFCASSRGLAGGQETQYFGPGTRLLVL.

The chain is built from TRBV10-3 and TRBJ1-6; TRBD1 matches at 7 bases. The V and J ends lost 4 bases and 10 bases, in that order; junction bases with no gene match: 13. Germline loops: CDR1 ENHRY, CDR2 SYGVKD. CDR3 length equals 16 residues. DNA of the CDR3: TGTGCCATCAGTGTCTGGGGTCGGGACAGTGCCTCACCCCTCCACTTT. Translated, it gives CAISVWGRDSASPLHF.

The V gene is TRBV19, the J gene TRBJ1-1; D remains ambiguous. Germline V CDR1 and CDR2: LNHDA, SQIVND (reference sequence). This CDR3 region has 12 residues. Trimming cost V 5 bases and J 8 bases, with 12 bases left between them. The CDR3 here is CASSLTSGEAFF. Written as DNA, the CDR3 is TGTGCCAGTAGTCTCACCTCAGGCGAAGCTTTCTTT.

V and J are TRBV19 and TRBJ1-1, with a weak D call TRBD1 (5 bases). Germline CDR1 LNHDA, CDR2 SQIVND (reference sequence). This CDR3 region has 13 residues. V lost 9 bases to trimming and J lost 4 bases, with 15 bases between them. CDR3 nucleotide sequence: TGTGCCAGCCTTCTGACAGCCGGCACTGAAGCTTTCTTT. The encoded protein is CASLLTAGTEAFF.

The chain employs TRBV6-2 or TRBV6-3 and TRBJ1-5; D may be TRBD1 (5 bases). Germline V lookup: CDR1 MNHEY, CDR2 SVGEGT. V lost 5 bases and J 4 bases, leaving 9 bases between the germline ends. The CDR3 has 13 residues. CDR3 sequence: CASSGAKNQPQHF. For the CDR3, the DNA is TGTGCCAGCAGTGGGGCGAAGAATCAGCCCCAGCATTTT.

This chain joins TRBV5-5 and TRBJ1-4; possible D gene TRBD1, 6 bases. Trimming pared 3 bases from V and 7 bases from J, leaving 13 bases between. CDR3 length: 14 residues. The V gene's germline CDR1 is SGHKS and CDR2 YYEKEE (reference sequence). CDR3 nucleotide sequence: TGTGCCAGCAGCTGGACAGCTATGATTGAAAAACTGTTTTTT. It translates to CASSWTAMIEKLFF.

The chain employs TRBV9 and TRBJ2-2; possible D gene TRBD2, 7 bases. The length of the CDR3 is 14 residues. CDR1 is SGDLS, CDR2 YYNGEE, per germline. V gave up 3 bases and J gave up 6 bases, with 12 bases separating them. CDR3 amino acids: CASSGGGLSGELFF. The CDR3 nucleotides are TGTGCCAGCAGCGGGGGGGGGCTCTCCGGGGAGCTGTTTTTT.

This clone was detected only once. This chain connects TRBV4-1 to TRBJ2-7; perhaps TRBD1 as D (6 bases). CDR3 length equals 16 residues. Germline CDR1 reads MGHRA; CDR2 reads YSYEKL. Trimming stripped 4 bases from V and 3 bases from J, with 19 bases between. The CDR3, as DNA: TGCGCCAGCAGCCTAAGAGGTGGCAGGGGAGTCTACGAGCAGTACTTC. Translated: CASSLRGGRGVYEQYF.

This chain links TRBV2 with TRBJ2-1, with D uncertain. The CDR3 contains 13 residues. V lost 9 bases and J 8 bases, leaving 17 bases between the germline ends. Per germline, CDR1 SNHLY and CDR2 FYNNEI. Written as DNA, the CDR3 is TGTGCCAGTTCTTCCTTCGCGGAAGATGAGCAGTTCTTC. It yields the protein CASSSFAEDEQFF.